This T cell receptor (beta chain) was identified in a study of post-analysis software for immune sequencing data (dated by TCRdb to the mid-2010s). About the study as a whole: Recorded disease courses included relapsing-remitting, secondary progressive and progressive-relapsing multiple sclerosis, with some patients lacking subtype annotation. The multiple sclerosis patient repertoires were compared with some twelve previously published healthy control repertoires from donors aged about 6 to 26 years. A subset of samples was prepared in parallel using single-end sample barcoding, then pooled and co-amplified after Illumina adapter ligation.

On this clonotype: The antigen it recognizes is unknown. Base qualities are not recorded, but no much larger clone differs from it by a single base.

To demonstrate the VDJtools post-analysis software, TCR beta repertoires were profiled from the peripheral blood of more than ten young patients with multiple sclerosis. The patients with multiple sclerosis were children and adolescents between roughly 6 and 15 years of age. Study-wide findings and limitations: Compared with controls, multiple sclerosis patients had significantly lower normalized Chao1 diversity, a finding suggesting substantial peripheral T-cell clonal expansion. The multiple sclerosis patient group was slightly younger than the control group. Significantly higher frequencies in patients than in controls were found for five or six TRBV segments, including TRBV5-6, TRBV5-1 and TRBV20-1. Strong co-clustering of samples prepared in the same batch was shown by direct clustering with F measure, prompting a batch-effect correction.

V drops 6 bases and J drops 1 base, leaving 7 bases in between. From its cysteine to its phenylalanine, the CDR3 spans 13 amino acids. Left in the record is the CDR3 DNA by itself, 39 bases read in frame from the first base. Reading the germline V gene gives CDR1 MNHEY and CDR2 SVGAGI. The library was prepared using PCR. Sequencing was performed on an Illumina HiSeq 2500. To reduce PCR and sequencing biases, unique molecular identifiers were incorporated into the TCR beta cDNA libraries. Every 1 to 10 million input T cells yielded approximately 500,000 cDNA molecules, meaning each molecule approximated one T cell. Patient libraries were prepared and sequenced with the same protocol used for the earlier healthy control dataset. Samples belonging to the same batch were prepared together, multiplexed and sequenced on a shared HiSeq lane. In the paper's pipeline: Raw barcoded reads were processed with MIGEC, discarding single-read molecular identifier groups before consensus assembly and CDR3 extraction. Clonotype tables were post-analysed with VDJtools, and diversity was normalized by down-sampling all datasets to the smallest sample size. In repertoire overlap clustering, CDR3 amino acid sequences, but not nucleotide sequences, were matched to correct batch-related cross-sample contamination. Starting from the raw public reads, TCRdb applied fastp trimming at Q25, assembled clones with MiXCR and retained in-frame beta chains. Every entry covers one CDR3 protein and lists the most common genes and DNA from its rows. TCRdb's processing, not the authors' own work, is the source of the V and J calls. This sample has under 200,000 distinct CDR3 sequences in its table, and around 29% of those were observed once. The ten largest clones take up about 3.7% of the sample.

Sequenced: blood. The rearranged chain carries TRBV6-5 and TRBJ1-5, with no reliable assignment of the D segment. The TCR comes from a girl aged 2-17 years with multiple sclerosis. The DNA reads as follows: TGTGCCAGCAGCACCTGGAGCAATCAGCCCCAGCATTTT. Its protein is CASSTWSNQPQHF.